These T cell receptor beta chains were read from a single sample in a study of tumor-infiltrating lymphocytes in oesophageal squamous cell carcinoma. TCRdb analysed the PCR reads with MiXCR anew, one entry per CDR3 protein. The sample gives approximately 10,000 distinct CDR3 sequences, around 56% of which show up once; under 20% is in the top ten. The sample comprised esophageal tumor tissue. The receptors stem from a female donor with esophageal squamous cell carcinoma. Each CDR3 is given with its conserved first and last residue. Each record gives: CDR3 protein, CDR3 DNA, J gene, V gene, clone size, D gene, CDR3 length. A D gene is named only where the DNA matches it firmly. The size entry is marked missing in some rows and otherwise reads once, few, many or a size class.

CDR3 protein: CASRQGTGETEAFF
CDR3 DNA: TGTGCCAGCAGACAAGGGACAGGGGAAACTGAAGCTTTCTTT
J gene: TRBJ1-1
V gene: TRBV6-1
clone size: medium-sized
D gene: TRBD1
CDR3 length: 14

CDR3 protein: CASSGTSGQETQYF
CDR3 DNA: TGTGCCAGCAGTGGGACTAGCGGACAAGAGACCCAGTACTTC
J gene: TRBJ2-5
V gene: TRBV5-6
clone size: -
D gene: TRBD2
CDR3 length: 14

CDR3 protein: CASSLVLDTGELYF
CDR3 DNA: TGTGCCAGCAGCTTAGTACTAGACACCGGGGAGCTGTACTTC
J gene: TRBJ2-7
V gene: TRBV7-3
clone size: few
D gene: -
CDR3 length: 14

CDR3 protein: CASSLGTSGRTDTQYF
CDR3 DNA: TGTGCTAGCAGCTTAGGGACTAGCGGGAGGACAGATACGCAGTATTTT
J gene: TRBJ2-3
V gene: TRBV7-6
clone size: -
D gene: TRBD2
CDR3 length: 16

CDR3 protein: CASTQPPGGTEAFF
CDR3 DNA: TGTGCCAGCACCCAACCTCCAGGGGGCACTGAAGCTTTCTTT
J gene: TRBJ1-1
V gene: TRBV28
clone size: -
D gene: TRBD1
CDR3 length: 14

CDR3 protein: CASSYSPGGPKSTGELFF
CDR3 DNA: TGTGCCAGCAGTTACTCCCCGGGGGGGCCGAAGAGCACCGGGGAGCTGTTTTTT
J gene: TRBJ2-2
V gene: TRBV6-6
clone size: -
D gene: TRBD2
CDR3 length: 18

CDR3 protein: CATRKGTENNEQYF
CDR3 DNA: TGTGCCACCCGAAAGGGGACGGAAAACAATGAGCAGTACTTC
J gene: TRBJ2-5
V gene: TRBV28
clone size: -
D gene: -
CDR3 length: 14

CDR3 protein: CASSEGWQGTDTQYF
CDR3 DNA: TGTGCCAGCAGTGAAGGTTGGCAGGGCACAGATACGCAGTATTTT
J gene: TRBJ2-3
V gene: TRBV6-1
clone size: medium-sized
D gene: -
CDR3 length: 15

CDR3 protein: CASSVWDGAQQYF
CDR3 DNA: TGTGCCAGCAGCGTATGGGACGGAGCCCAGCAGTACTTC
J gene: TRBJ2-7
V gene: TRBV7-3
clone size: medium-sized
D gene: -
CDR3 length: 13

CDR3 protein: CASSTTGSTDTQYF
CDR3 DNA: TGTGCCAGCAGCACGACAGGGAGCACAGATACGCAGTATTTT
J gene: TRBJ2-3
V gene: TRBV7-2
clone size: -
D gene: TRBD1
CDR3 length: 14

CDR3 protein: CASSRGIGQPQHF
CDR3 DNA: TGCGCCAGCAGTAGGGGGATTGGTCAGCCCCAGCATTTT
J gene: TRBJ1-5
V gene: TRBV10-2
clone size: -
D gene: -
CDR3 length: 13

CDR3 protein: CASSFQSVGYDNEQFF
CDR3 DNA: TGTGCCAGCAGCTTTCAGTCAGTGGGCTATGACAATGAGCAGTTCTTC
J gene: TRBJ2-1
V gene: TRBV5-6
clone size: -
D gene: -
CDR3 length: 16

CDR3 protein: CASSLRHEQFF
CDR3 DNA: TGTGCCAGCAGCTTACGGCATGAGCAGTTCTTC
J gene: TRBJ2-1
V gene: TRBV7-2
clone size: few
D gene: -
CDR3 length: 11

CDR3 protein: CASSLSSTDTQYF
CDR3 DNA: TGTGCCAGCAGCTTATCGTCCACAGATACGCAGTATTTT
J gene: TRBJ2-3
V gene: TRBV11-3
clone size: once
D gene: -
CDR3 length: 13

CDR3 protein: CASSPARAPGYEQYF
CDR3 DNA: TGTGCCAGCAGCCCAGCGCGGGCCCCGGGCTACGAGCAGTACTTC
J gene: TRBJ2-7
V gene: TRBV11-2
clone size: -
D gene: -
CDR3 length: 15

CDR3 protein: CSARPMMTRPSTDTQYF
CDR3 DNA: TGCAGTGCTAGACCCATGATGACTCGACCCAGCACAGATACGCAGTATTTT
J gene: TRBJ2-3
V gene: TRBV20-1
clone size: -
D gene: -
CDR3 length: 17

CDR3 protein: CASSLSSGYEQYF
CDR3 DNA: TGTGCCAGCAGTTTATCCTCGGGCTACGAGCAGTACTTC
J gene: TRBJ2-7
V gene: TRBV27
clone size: few
D gene: -
CDR3 length: 13

CDR3 protein: CASSYLLTDPLNTEAFF
CDR3 DNA: TGTGCCAGCAGTTACCTCCTGACAGACCCATTGAACACTGAAGCTTTCTTT
J gene: TRBJ1-1
V gene: TRBV6-6
clone size: -
D gene: -
CDR3 length: 17

CDR3 protein: CASSWGGGANNEQFF
CDR3 DNA: TGTGCCAGCAGCTGGGGCGGGGGGGCTAACAATGAGCAGTTCTTC
J gene: TRBJ2-1
V gene: TRBV7-9
clone size: few
D gene: TRBD2
CDR3 length: 15

CDR3 protein: CASSLGGRDQPQHF
CDR3 DNA: TGTGCCAGCAGCTTAGGGGGCCGGGATCAGCCCCAGCATTTT
J gene: TRBJ1-5
V gene: TRBV7-8
clone size: medium-sized
D gene: -
CDR3 length: 14

CDR3 protein: CASSLEWGPLYEQFF
CDR3 DNA: TGTGCCAGCAGCTTAGAATGGGGTCCGCTATACGAGCAGTTCTTC
J gene: TRBJ2-1
V gene: TRBV11-2
clone size: -
D gene: -
CDR3 length: 15

CDR3 protein: CASSLYPGSSETQYF
CDR3 DNA: TGTGCCAGCAGCTTATACCCTGGATCGTCGGAGACCCAGTACTTC
J gene: TRBJ2-5
V gene: TRBV7-3
clone size: -
D gene: -
CDR3 length: 15

CDR3 protein: CASSLRIQGTNTEAFF
CDR3 DNA: TGTGCCAGCAGCTTGCGAATCCAGGGGACGAACACTGAAGCTTTCTTT
J gene: TRBJ1-1
V gene: TRBV7-2
clone size: many
D gene: -
CDR3 length: 16

CDR3 protein: CASSRWDRPSYEQYF
CDR3 DNA: TGTGCCAGCAGCAGATGGGACAGGCCCTCCTACGAGCAGTATTTT
J gene: TRBJ2-3
V gene: TRBV7-2
clone size: few
D gene: TRBD1
CDR3 length: 15

CDR3 protein: CASSLHGRNEQFF
CDR3 DNA: TGTGCCAGCAGTTTACACGGAAGGAATGAGCAGTTCTTC
J gene: TRBJ2-1
V gene: TRBV12-3/TRBV12-4
clone size: -
D gene: -
CDR3 length: 13

CDR3 protein: CASSLSSGETQYF
CDR3 DNA: TGTGCCAGCAGCTTAAGCTCAGGAGAGACCCAGTACTTC
J gene: TRBJ2-5
V gene: TRBV7-3
clone size: -
D gene: -
CDR3 length: 13

CDR3 protein: CASSYHQLAGFTDTQYF
CDR3 DNA: TGTGCCAGCAGTTACCACCAACTAGCGGGTTTCACAGATACGCAGTATTTT
J gene: TRBJ2-3
V gene: TRBV6-5
clone size: few
D gene: TRBD2
CDR3 length: 17

CDR3 protein: CASRRNTGQGSYGYTF
CDR3 DNA: TGTGCCAGCAGACGGAACACGGGACAGGGGTCCTATGGCTACACCTTC
J gene: TRBJ1-2
V gene: TRBV6-1
clone size: -
D gene: TRBD1
CDR3 length: 16

CDR3 protein: CASKSGRTNNEQFF
CDR3 DNA: TGTGCCAGCAAAAGCGGGAGGACCAACAATGAGCAGTTCTTC
J gene: TRBJ2-1
V gene: TRBV7-8
clone size: -
D gene: TRBD2
CDR3 length: 14

CDR3 protein: CASSPQGAGELFF
CDR3 DNA: TGTGCCAGCAGCCCACAGGGGGCCGGGGAGCTGTTTTTT
J gene: TRBJ2-2
V gene: TRBV7-3
clone size: few
D gene: TRBD1
CDR3 length: 13

CDR3 protein: CASRVRDRSSSEAFF
CDR3 DNA: TGTGCCAGCAGGGTACGGGACAGGAGCTCATCGGAAGCTTTCTTT
J gene: TRBJ1-1
V gene: TRBV11-2
clone size: few
D gene: TRBD1
CDR3 length: 15

CDR3 protein: CASSWTSGSYNEQFF
CDR3 DNA: TGTGCCAGCAGCTGGACTAGCGGGAGCTACAATGAGCAGTTCTTC
J gene: TRBJ2-1
V gene: TRBV7-3
clone size: -
D gene: TRBD2
CDR3 length: 15